The clone carrying this TCR beta chain has at least ten counts. Its antigen remains unknown. The data were obtained in a study of T cells after yellow fever vaccination. In making TCR cDNA, 5'RACE template switching added a universal primer site and UMIs to it. TCRdb processed the 5' RACE reads anew with MiXCR; each CDR3 protein has one entry. Among roughly 240,000 distinct CDR3 sequences listed, approximately 6.3% were seen once. J gave up 2 bases and V 4 bases, and 0 bases lay outside the gene matches. The CDR3 spans 13 residues. Looked up from germline, CDR1 is SGHVS and CDR2 is FQNEAQ. Study-wide findings and caveats: High-abundance clonotypes from the bulk population could contaminate FACS-sorted repertoires. Weaker in magnitude, the secondary response showed a faster peak on day 5 versus 15. There was a small share of clonotypes that showed up in both the CD4 and CD8 compartments.

The rearrangement uses TRBV7-8 and TRBJ2-7; the match to TRBD1 covers 9 bases. The sequence derives from a man aged 25-40 years who received the YFV17D yellow fever vaccine. Sequences were derived from CD4+ T cells sorted from PBMCs, sampled on the day of the yellow fever booster vaccination. The CDR3 loop is CASSWDRAYEQYF. In DNA form, the CDR3 reads TGTGCCAGCAGCTGGGACAGGGCCTACGAGCAGTACTTC.